This T cell receptor beta chain appears in the sequencing data of a study of lymphopenia after photon versus proton radiotherapy. Clones were read by immunoSEQ multiplex PCR, and TCRdb kept only the in-frame ones, dropping some. Found here are roughly 64,000 clones, about 85% of them singletons; the top ten hold 9.5% to 15%. The ends were cut back, 1 base at V and 5 bases at J, with 8 bases in the middle. The length of the CDR3 is 13 residues. CDR1 is LNHDA and CDR2 is SQIVND in the germline V gene (reference sequence). Sequenced here: peripheral blood, sampled from a patient treated with proton-based radiotherapy. This TCR came from a man older than 75 with esophageal cancer. The chain combines TRBV19 with TRBJ1-2; D uncertain. CDR3 loop: CASSIVGYYGYTF. The CDR3 coding sequence is TGTGCCAGTAGTATAGTAGGGTATTATGGCTACACCTTC.